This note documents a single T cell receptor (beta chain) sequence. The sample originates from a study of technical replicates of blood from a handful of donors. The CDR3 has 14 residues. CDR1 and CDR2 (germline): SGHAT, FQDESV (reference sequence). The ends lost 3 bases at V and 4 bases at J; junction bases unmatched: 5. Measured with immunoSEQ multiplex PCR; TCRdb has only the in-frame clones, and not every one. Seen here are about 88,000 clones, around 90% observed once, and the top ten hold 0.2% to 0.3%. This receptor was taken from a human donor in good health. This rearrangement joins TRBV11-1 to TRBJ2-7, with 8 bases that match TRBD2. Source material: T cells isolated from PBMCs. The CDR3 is CASSLSGSRYEQYF. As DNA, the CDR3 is TGTGCCAGCAGCTTGAGCGGGAGTAGGTACGAGCAGTACTTC. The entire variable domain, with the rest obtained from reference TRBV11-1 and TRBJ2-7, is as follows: EAEVAQSPRYKITEKSQAVAFWCDPISGHATLYWYRQILGQGPELLVQFQDESVVDDSQLPKDRFSAERLKGVDSTLKIQPAELGDSAMYLCASSLSGSRYEQYFGPGTRLTVT.